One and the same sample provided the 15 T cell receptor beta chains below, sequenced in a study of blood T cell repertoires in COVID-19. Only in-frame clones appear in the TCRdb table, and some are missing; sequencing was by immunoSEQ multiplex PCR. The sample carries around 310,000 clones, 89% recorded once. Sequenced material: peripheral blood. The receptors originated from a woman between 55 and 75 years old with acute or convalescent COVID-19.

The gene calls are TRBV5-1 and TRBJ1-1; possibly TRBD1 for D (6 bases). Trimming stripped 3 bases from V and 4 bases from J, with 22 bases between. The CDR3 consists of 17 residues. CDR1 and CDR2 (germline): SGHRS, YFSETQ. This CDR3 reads CASSSIGGGAVATEAFF. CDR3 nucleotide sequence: TGCGCCAGCAGCTCAATAGGTGGGGGGGCGGTGGCCACTGAAGCTTTCTTT.

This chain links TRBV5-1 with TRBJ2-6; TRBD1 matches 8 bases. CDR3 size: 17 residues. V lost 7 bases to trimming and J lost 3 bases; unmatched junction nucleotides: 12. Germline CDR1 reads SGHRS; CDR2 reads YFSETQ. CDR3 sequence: CASGSRQGSFGANVLTF. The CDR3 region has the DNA TGCGCCAGCGGCTCGCGACAGGGGAGTTTTGGGGCCAACGTCCTGACTTTC.

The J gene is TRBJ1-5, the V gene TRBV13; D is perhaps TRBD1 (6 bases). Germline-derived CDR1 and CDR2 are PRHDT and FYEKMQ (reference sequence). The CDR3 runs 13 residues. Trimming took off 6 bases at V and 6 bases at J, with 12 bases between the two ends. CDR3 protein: CASSRGGTQPQHF. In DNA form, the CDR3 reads TGTGCCAGCAGTAGGGGGGGTACTCAGCCCCAGCATTTT.

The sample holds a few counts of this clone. The CDR3 DNA sequence: TGCGCCAGCAGCTTGGCAAGCATGAACACTGAAGCTTTCTTT. It codes for CASSLASMNTEAFF. The V gene is TRBV5-1, the J gene TRBJ1-1; no firm D call. CDR3 length equals 14 residues. V lost 0 bases, J lost 0 bases, and 6 bases lay in between. Germline V CDR1 and CDR2: SGHRS, YFSETQ.

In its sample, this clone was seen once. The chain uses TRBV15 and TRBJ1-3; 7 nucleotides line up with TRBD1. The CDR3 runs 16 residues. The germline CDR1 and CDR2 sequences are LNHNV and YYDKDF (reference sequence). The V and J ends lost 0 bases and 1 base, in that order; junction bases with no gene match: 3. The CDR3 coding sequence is TGTGCCACCAGCAGAGAAAAGGGGGCGTCTGGAAACACCATATATTTT. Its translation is CATSREKGASGNTIYF.

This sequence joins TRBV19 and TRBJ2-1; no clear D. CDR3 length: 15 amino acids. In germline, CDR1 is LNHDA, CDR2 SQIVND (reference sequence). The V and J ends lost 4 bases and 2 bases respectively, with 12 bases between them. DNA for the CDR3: TGTGCCAGTAGTACCGACAATATACCCTACAATGAGCAGTTCTTC. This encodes CASSTDNIPYNEQFF.

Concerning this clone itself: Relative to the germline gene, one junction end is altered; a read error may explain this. The CDR3 DNA reads as TGTGCCAGCAGCCCGGTGGGGCGGAGCGTGAGCTTC. Translation: CASSPVGRSVSF. The gene calls are TRBV5-6 and TRBJ1-2, with TRBD1 as a possible D gene (5 bases). Germline values: CDR1 SGHDT, CDR2 YYEEEE. The CDR3 runs 12 residues.

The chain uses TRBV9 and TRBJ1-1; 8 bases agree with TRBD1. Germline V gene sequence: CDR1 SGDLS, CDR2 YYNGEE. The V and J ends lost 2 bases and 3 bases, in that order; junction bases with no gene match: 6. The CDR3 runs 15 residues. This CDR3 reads CASSVLTGEDTEAFF. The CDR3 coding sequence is TGTGCCAGCAGCGTCTTGACAGGGGAGGACACTGAAGCTTTCTTT. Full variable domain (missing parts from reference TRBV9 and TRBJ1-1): DSGVTQTPKHLITATGQRVTLRCSPRSGDLSVYWYQQSLDQGLQFLIQYYNGEERAKGNILERFSAQQFPDLHSELNLSSLELGDSALYFCASSVLTGEDTEAFFGQGTRLTVV.

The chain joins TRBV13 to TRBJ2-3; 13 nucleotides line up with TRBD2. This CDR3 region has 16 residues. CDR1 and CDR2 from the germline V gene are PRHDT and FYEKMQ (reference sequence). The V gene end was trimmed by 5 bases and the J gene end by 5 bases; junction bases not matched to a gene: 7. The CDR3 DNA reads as TGTGCCAGCAGCGCCCGACTAGCGGGGGGCCGAGATACGCAGTATTTT. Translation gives CASSARLAGGRDTQYF. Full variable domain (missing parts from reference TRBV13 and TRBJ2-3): AAGVIQSPRHLIKEKRETATLKCYPIPRHDTVYWYQQGPGQDPQFLISFYEKMQSDKGSIPDRFSAQQFSDYHSELNMSSLELGDSALYFCASSARLAGGRDTQYFGPGTRLTVL.

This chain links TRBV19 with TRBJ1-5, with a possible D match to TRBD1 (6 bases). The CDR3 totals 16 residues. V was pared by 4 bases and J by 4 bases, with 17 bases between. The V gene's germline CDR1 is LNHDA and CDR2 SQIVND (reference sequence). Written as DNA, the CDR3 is TGTGCCAGTAGTACCAAGGGGACACGCAGTAATCAGCCCCAGCATTTT. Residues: CASSTKGTRSNQPQHF.

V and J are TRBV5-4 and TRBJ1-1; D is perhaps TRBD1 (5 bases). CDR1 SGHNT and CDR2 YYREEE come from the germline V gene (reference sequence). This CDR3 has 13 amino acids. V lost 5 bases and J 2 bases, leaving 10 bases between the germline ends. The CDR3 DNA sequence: TGTGCCAGCAGATTAGACAGTAACACTGAAGCTTTCTTT. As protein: CASRLDSNTEAFF.

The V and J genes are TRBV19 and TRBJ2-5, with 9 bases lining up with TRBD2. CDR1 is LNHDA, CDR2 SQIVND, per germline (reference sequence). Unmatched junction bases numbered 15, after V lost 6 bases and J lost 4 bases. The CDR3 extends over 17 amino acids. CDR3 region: CASRNSGREGLRETQYF. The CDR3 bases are TGTGCCAGTAGAAACAGTGGGCGGGAGGGCCTTAGAGAGACCCAGTACTTC.

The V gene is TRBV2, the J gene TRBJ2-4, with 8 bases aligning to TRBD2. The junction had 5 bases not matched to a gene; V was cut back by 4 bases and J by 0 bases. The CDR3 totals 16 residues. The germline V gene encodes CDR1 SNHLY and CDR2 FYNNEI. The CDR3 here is CASSGLAGIAKNIQYF. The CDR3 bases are TGTGCCAGCAGTGGATTAGCGGGAATAGCCAAAAACATTCAGTACTTC.

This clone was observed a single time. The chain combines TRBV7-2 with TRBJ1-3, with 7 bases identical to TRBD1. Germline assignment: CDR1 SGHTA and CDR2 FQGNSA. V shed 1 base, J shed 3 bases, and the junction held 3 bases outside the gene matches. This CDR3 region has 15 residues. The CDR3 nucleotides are TGTGCCAGCAGCTTAGTCAGGGGGAGTGGAAACACCATATATTTT. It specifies CASSLVRGSGNTIYF.

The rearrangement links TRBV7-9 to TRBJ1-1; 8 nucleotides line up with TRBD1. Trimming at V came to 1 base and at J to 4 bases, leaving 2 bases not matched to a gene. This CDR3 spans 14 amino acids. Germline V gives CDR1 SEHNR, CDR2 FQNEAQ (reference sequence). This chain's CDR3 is CASSLEQGATEAFF. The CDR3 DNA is TGTGCCAGCAGCTTAGAGCAGGGGGCCACTGAAGCTTTCTTT.